What follows is one T cell receptor (beta chain) and its context. Its antigen is unknown. This sample was included in a study of T cell responses to AZD1222 COVID-19 vaccine. General observations from the study: AZD1222 recipients seropositive at baseline numbered only six. The reported proportion of spike-specific TCRs targeting unmutated variant regions was nearly half. The sample set comprised mostly white British donors with more females, and clonal diversity was possibly underestimated. Distributed over spike, vaccine-associated CD4 TCRs predominated at 160-218 and 743-854.

The CDR3 consists of 16 residues. V dropped 0 bases and J dropped 5 bases, with 11 bases sitting between them. Germline assignment: CDR1 LNHDA and CDR2 SQIVND (reference sequence). Generated by immunoSEQ multiplex PCR, the TCRdb table keeps only in-frame clones and is missing some. Among under 200,000 clones listed, about nine tenths were seen once. The specimen comprised peripheral blood, sampled on day 0 of AZD1222 vaccination. The sequence was obtained from an adult in good health. V and J are TRBV19 and TRBJ1-6; no clear D gene. The CDR3 bases are TGTGCCAGTAGTATAGAAGCAACGAGACATAATTCACCCCTCCACTTT. It is translated as CASSIEATRHNSPLHF. Supplemented by reference TRBV19 and TRBJ1-6, the full variable domain reads DGGITQSPKYLFRKEGQNVTLSCEQNLNHDAMYWYRQDPGQGLRLIYYSQIVNDFQKGDIAEGYSVSREKKESFPLTVTSAQKNPTAFYLCASSIEATRHNSPLHFGNGTRLTVT.